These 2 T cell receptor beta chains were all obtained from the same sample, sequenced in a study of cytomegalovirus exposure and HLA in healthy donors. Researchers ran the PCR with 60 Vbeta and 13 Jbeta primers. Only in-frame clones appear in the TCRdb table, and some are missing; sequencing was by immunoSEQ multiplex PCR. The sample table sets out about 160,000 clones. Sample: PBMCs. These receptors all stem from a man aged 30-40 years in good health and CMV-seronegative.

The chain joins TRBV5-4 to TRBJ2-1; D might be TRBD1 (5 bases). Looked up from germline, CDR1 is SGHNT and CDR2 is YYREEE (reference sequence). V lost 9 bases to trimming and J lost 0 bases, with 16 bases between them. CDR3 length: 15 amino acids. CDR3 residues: CAIQPRAVSYNEQFF. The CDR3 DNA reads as TGTGCCATCCAGCCCAGGGCAGTCTCCTACAATGAGCAGTTCTTC. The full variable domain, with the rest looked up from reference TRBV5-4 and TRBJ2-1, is ETGVTQSPTHLIKTRGQQVTLRCSSQSGHNTVSWYQQALGQGPQFIFQYYREEENGRGNFPPRFSGLQFPNYSSELNVNALELDDSALYLCAIQPRAVSYNEQFFGPGTRLTVL.

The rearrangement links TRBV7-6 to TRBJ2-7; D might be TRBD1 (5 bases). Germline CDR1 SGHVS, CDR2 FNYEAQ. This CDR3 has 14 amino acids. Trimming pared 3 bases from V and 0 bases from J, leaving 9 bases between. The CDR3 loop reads CASSLKTDSYEQYF. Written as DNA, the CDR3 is TGTGCCAGCAGCTTGAAGACAGACTCCTACGAGCAGTACTTC. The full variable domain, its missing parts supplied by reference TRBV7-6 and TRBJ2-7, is GAGVSQSPRYKVTKRGQDVALRCDPISGHVSLYWYRQALGQGPEFLTYFNYEAQQDKSGLPNDRFSAERPEGSISTLTIQRTEQRDSAMYRCASSLKTDSYEQYFGPGTRLTVT.